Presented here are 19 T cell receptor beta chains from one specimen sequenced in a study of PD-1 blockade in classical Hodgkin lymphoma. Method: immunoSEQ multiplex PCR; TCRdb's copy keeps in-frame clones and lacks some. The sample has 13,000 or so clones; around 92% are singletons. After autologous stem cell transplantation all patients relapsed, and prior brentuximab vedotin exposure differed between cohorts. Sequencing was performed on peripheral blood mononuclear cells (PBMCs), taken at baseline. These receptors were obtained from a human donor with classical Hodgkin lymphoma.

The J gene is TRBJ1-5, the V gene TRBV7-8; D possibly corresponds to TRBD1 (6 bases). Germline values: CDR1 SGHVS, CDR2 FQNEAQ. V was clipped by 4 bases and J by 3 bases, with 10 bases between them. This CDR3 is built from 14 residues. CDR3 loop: CASSYGQLNQPQHF. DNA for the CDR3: TGTGCCAGCAGCTACGGACAGCTCAATCAGCCCCAGCATTTT. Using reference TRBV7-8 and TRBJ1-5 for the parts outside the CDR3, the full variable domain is GAGVSQSPRYKVAKRGQDVALRCDPISGHVSLFWYQQALGQGPEFLTYFQNEAQLDKSGLPSDRFFAERPEGSVSTLKIQRTQQEDSAVYLCASSYGQLNQPQHFGDGTRLSIL.

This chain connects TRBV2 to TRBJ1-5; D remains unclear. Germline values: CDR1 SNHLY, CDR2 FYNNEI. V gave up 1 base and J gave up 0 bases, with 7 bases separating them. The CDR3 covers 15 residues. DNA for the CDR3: TGTGCCAGCAGTGAAGAAGGGTATAGCAATCAGCCCCAGCATTTT. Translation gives CASSEEGYSNQPQHF.

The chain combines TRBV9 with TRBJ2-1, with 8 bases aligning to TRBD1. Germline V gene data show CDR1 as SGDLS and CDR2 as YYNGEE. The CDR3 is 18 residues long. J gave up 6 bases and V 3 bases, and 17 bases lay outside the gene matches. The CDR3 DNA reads TGTGCCAGCAGCGCGGACAGGGTCGCAGGTGGAACTAGCAATGAGCAGTTCTTC. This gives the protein CASSADRVAGGTSNEQFF.

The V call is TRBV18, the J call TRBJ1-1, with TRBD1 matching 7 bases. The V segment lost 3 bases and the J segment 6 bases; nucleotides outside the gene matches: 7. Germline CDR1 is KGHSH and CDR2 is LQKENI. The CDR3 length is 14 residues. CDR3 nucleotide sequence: TGTGCCAGCTCACCTTTAGGACAGGACGCTGAAGCTTTCTTT. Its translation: CASSPLGQDAEAFF. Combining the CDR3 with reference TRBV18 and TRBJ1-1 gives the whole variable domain NAGVMQNPRHLVRRRGQEARLRCSPMKGHSHVYWYRQLPEEGLKFMVYLQKENIIDESGMPKERFSAEFPKEGPSILRIQQVVRGDSAAYFCASSPLGQDAEAFFGQGTRLTVV.

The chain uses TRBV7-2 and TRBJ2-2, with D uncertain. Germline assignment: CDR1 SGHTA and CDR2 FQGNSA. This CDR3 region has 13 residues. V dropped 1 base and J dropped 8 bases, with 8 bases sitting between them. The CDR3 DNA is TGTGCCAGCAGCTTAGGTGGGGTAGGGGAGCTGTTTTTT. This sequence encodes CASSLGGVGELFF.

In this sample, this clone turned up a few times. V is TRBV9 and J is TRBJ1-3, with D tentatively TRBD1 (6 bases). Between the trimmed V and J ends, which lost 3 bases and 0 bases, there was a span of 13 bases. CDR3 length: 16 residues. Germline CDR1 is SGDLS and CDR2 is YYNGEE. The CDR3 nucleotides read TGTGCCAGCAGCGCCCCCGGGACAAGCTCTGGAAACACCATATATTTT. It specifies CASSAPGTSSGNTIYF.

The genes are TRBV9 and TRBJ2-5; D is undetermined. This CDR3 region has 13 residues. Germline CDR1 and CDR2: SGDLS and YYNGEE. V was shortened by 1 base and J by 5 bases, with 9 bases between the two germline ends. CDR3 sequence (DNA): TGTGCCAGCAGCGTAACCACGATGGAGACCCAGTACTTC. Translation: CASSVTTMETQYF.

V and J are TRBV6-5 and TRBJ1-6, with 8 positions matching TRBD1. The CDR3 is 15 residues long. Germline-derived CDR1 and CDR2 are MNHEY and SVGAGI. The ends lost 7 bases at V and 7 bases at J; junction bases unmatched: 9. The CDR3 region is CASNGRDRLNSPLHF. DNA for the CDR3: TGTGCCAGCAATGGCCGGGACAGGTTGAATTCACCCCTCCACTTT.

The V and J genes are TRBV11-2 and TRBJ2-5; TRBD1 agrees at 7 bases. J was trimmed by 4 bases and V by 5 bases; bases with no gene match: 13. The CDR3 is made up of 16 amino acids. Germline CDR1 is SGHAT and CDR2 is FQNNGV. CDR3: CASSQTRDSSGETQYF. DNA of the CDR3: TGTGCCAGCAGCCAAACTCGGGACAGTTCAGGAGAGACCCAGTACTTC.

CDR3 in DNA: TGTGCCAGTGCCCGAGGGACAGGCTCTGGAAACACCATATATTTT. It translates to CASARGTGSGNTIYF. The V and J genes are TRBV6-5 and TRBJ1-3; TRBD1 matches at 8 bases. CDR1 is MNHEY and CDR2 is SVGAGI in the germline V gene. Trimming at V came to 9 bases and at J to 0 bases, leaving 7 bases not matched to a gene. The CDR3 length is 15 residues.

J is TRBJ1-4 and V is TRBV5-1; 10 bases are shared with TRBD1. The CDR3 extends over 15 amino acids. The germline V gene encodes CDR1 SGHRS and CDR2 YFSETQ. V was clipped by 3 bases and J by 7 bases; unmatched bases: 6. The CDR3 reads CASSSGQGSGEKLFF. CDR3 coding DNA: TGCGCCAGCAGCTCGGGACAGGGGAGTGGTGAAAAACTGTTTTTT.

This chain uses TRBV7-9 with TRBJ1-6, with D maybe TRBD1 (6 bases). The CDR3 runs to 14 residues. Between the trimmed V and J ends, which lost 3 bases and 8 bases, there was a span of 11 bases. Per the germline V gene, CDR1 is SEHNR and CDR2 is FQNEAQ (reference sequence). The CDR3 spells CASSFTGWDSPLHF. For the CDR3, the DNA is TGTGCCAGCAGCTTCACAGGGTGGGATTCACCCCTCCACTTT.

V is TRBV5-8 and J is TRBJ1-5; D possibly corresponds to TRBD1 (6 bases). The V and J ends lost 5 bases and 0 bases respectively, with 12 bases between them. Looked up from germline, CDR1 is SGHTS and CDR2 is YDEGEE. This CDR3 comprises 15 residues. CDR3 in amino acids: CASSSGQTSNQPQHF. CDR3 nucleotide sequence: TGTGCCAGCAGTTCCGGACAGACTAGCAATCAGCCCCAGCATTTT.

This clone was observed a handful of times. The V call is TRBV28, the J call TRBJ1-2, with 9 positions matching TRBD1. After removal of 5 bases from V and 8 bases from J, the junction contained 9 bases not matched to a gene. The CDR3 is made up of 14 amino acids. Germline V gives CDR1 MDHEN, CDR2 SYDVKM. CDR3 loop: CASSLTGTGIGYTF. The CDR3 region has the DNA TGTGCCAGCAGTCTAACCGGGACAGGGATAGGCTACACCTTC.

The CDR3 region has the DNA TGCGCCAGCAGCTTGAGAGTCGGAGCGGGGGTCCAAGAGACCCAGTACTTC. Protein sequence: CASSLRVGAGVQETQYF. The chain joins TRBV5-1 to TRBJ2-5, with 8 bases matching TRBD2. The V and J ends lost 1 base and 1 base, in that order; junction bases with no gene match: 9. CDR3 length: 17 amino acids. CDR1 and CDR2 (germline): SGHRS, YFSETQ. Together with reference TRBV5-1 and TRBJ2-5, the CDR3 gives the full variable domain: KAGVTQTPRYLIKTRGQQVTLSCSPISGHRSVSWYQQTPGQGLQFLFEYFSETQRNKGNFPGRFSGRQFSNSRSEMNVSTLELGDSALYLCASSLRVGAGVQETQYFGPGTRLLVL.

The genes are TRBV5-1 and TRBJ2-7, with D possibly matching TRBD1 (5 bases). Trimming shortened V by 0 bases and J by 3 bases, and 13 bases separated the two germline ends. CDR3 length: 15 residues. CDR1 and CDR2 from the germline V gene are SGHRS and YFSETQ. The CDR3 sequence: CASSLVAGPGYEQYF. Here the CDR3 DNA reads TGCGCCAGCAGCTTGGTGGCAGGGCCTGGCTACGAGCAGTACTTC.

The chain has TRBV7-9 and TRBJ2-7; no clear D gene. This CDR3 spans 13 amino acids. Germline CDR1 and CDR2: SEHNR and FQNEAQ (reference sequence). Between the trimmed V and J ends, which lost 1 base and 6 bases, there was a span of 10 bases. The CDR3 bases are TGTGCCAGCAGCTTAGAGGTAGACGGCGAGCAGTACTTC. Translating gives CASSLEVDGEQYF.

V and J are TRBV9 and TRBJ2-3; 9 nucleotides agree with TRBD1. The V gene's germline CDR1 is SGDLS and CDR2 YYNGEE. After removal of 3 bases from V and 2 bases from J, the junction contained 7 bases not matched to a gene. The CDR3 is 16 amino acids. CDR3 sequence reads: CASSGTGTGFTDTQYF. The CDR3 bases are TGTGCCAGCAGCGGCACCGGGACAGGGTTCACAGATACGCAGTATTTT.

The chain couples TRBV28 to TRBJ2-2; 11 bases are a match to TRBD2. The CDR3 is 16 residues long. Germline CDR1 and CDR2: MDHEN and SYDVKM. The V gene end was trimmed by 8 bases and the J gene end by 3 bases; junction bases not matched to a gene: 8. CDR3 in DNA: TGTGCCAGCCGTATAGCGGGGGGGCTTTACACCGGGGAGCTGTTTTTT. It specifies CASRIAGGLYTGELFF. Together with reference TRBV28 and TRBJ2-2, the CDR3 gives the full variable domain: DVKVTQSSRYLVKRTGEKVFLECVQDMDHENMFWYRQDPGLGLRLIYFSYDVKMKEKGDIPEGYSVSREKKERFSLILESASTNQTSMYLCASRIAGGLYTGELFFGEGSRLTVL.